These T cell receptor beta chains were read from a single sample in a study of cytomegalovirus exposure and HLA in healthy donors. Only in-frame clones appear in the TCRdb table, and some are missing; sequencing was by immunoSEQ multiplex PCR. This table holds about 160,000 clones, more than 70% found once. The sample was PBMCs. These receptors were collected from a man aged 30 to 39 in good health and CMV-seropositive. Each CDR3 is given with its conserved first and last residue. The order of the fields is D gene, J gene, clone size, V gene, CDR3 DNA, CDR3 protein. D genes are given only for firm matches. Clone sizes are given selectively: once, few, many, or a class where the clone is expanded.

>NA|TRBJ1-1|NA|TRBV11-2
TGTGCCAGCAGCTTAAGCCTGCAATACACTGAAGCTTTCTTT
CASSLSLQYTEAFF
>NA|TRBJ1-5|NA|TRBV30
TGTGCCTGGAGCCTTGGAGGGGACCAGCCCCAGCATTTT
CAWSLGGDQPQHF
>NA|TRBJ1-5|few|TRBV15
TGTGCCACCGGGGCACGAAATCAGCCCCAGCATTTT
CATGARNQPQHF
>NA|TRBJ1-2|NA|TRBV2
TGTGCCAGCAGTGCCCAGGGTTCCAACTATGGCTACACCTTC
CASSAQGSNYGYTF
>NA|TRBJ1-2|NA|TRBV5-6
TGTGCCAGCAGCTTGGCGTGGGGTCAGGGTGCCTATGGCTACACCTTC
CASSLAWGQGAYGYTF
>TRBD2|TRBJ2-1|NA|TRBV7-7
TGTGCTAGCAGCCCATCGCGCGGGAGGACGAGCTCCTACAATGAGCAGTTCTTC
CASSPSRGRTSSYNEQFF
>TRBD2|TRBJ2-7|NA|TRBV30
TGTGCCGGGACGGGAGCTAGCGGGAGGAACGAGCAGTACTTC
CAGTGASGRNEQYF
>TRBD2|TRBJ2-5|NA|TRBV5-1
TGCGCCAGCAGCCCGGGGACTAGCCTCCAAGAGACCCAGTACTTC
CASSPGTSLQETQYF
>TRBD1|TRBJ1-5|NA|TRBV6-6
TGTGCCAGCAGGGCCCCGGACAGGGGGCGAAATCAGCCCCAGCATTTT
CASRAPDRGRNQPQHF
>NA|TRBJ2-5|once|TRBV27
TGTGCCAGTGAGAATGAGGCCGGGGAGACCCAGTACTTC
CASENEAGETQYF
>TRBD2|TRBJ2-5|NA|TRBV7-8
TGTGCCAGCAGCTTAGTGTGGGAGGGAGAGACCCAGTACTTC
CASSLVWEGETQYF
>NA|TRBJ2-2|NA|TRBV19
TGTGCCAGTAGTGAGGCCGGGGAGCTGTTTTTT
CASSEAGELFF
>NA|TRBJ1-5|NA|TRBV27
TGTGCCAGCAGTTTAGTGTACAATCAGCCCCAGCATTTT
CASSLVYNQPQHF
>TRBD2|TRBJ2-1|NA|TRBV7-2
TGTGCCAGCAGCTTAGGGGAGGGCGGGGCAGATGAGCAGTTCTTC
CASSLGEGGADEQFF
>TRBD2|TRBJ2-1|NA|TRBV29-1
TGCAGCGTTAACAGCGGGAGCTCCTACAATGAGCAGTTCTTC
CSVNSGSSYNEQFF
>NA|TRBJ2-7|NA|TRBV28
TGTGCCAGCAGTTTCGGGGGATTCCCCCCCGAGCAGTACTTC
CASSFGGFPPEQYF
>TRBD2|TRBJ2-3|NA|TRBV28
TGTGCCAGCAGTATAATCCGGGAGGACACAGATACGCAGTATTTT
CASSIIREDTDTQYF
>TRBD2|TRBJ2-1|NA|TRBV2
TGTGCCAGCCATGGGACTAGCGGGGGGGCCAGGGTAAATGAGCAGTTCTTC
CASHGTSGGARVNEQFF
>NA|TRBJ1-2|NA|TRBV19
TGTGCCACCTCCCCGCCCCAGGGGACTAAAGACTATGGCTACACCTTC
CATSPPQGTKDYGYTF
>NA|TRBJ1-1|NA|TRBV29-1
TGCAGCGTTGAAGGGGGAGGCACTGAAGCTTTCTTT
CSVEGGGTEAFF
>NA|TRBJ2-3|NA|TRBV7-2
TGTGCCAGCAGCCCGAGACAGGCGTTAAGCACAGATACGCAGTATTTT
CASSPRQALSTDTQYF
>TRBD2|TRBJ2-7|once|TRBV2
TGTGCCAGCGGGACTAGCGGAGCGGGGGTCGGGGAGCAGTACTTC
CASGTSGAGVGEQYF
>TRBD2|TRBJ2-3|NA|TRBV2
TGTGCCAGCAGTGAAGGACTAGCAGTACGGGATACGCAGTATTTT
CASSEGLAVRDTQYF
>TRBD2|TRBJ2-3|NA|TRBV28
TGTGCCAGCAGTAACCCCGTACTAGCGGGGGGGCCTAGCACAGATACGCAGTATTTT
CASSNPVLAGGPSTDTQYF
>NA|TRBJ1-5|NA|TRBV6-6
TGTGCCAGCAGTTCTCAGGGAAATCAGCCCCAGCATTTT
CASSSQGNQPQHF
>TRBD1|TRBJ1-5|NA|TRBV30
TGTGCCTGGGGGAGACAGGGGGCTAGCAATCAGCCCCAGCATTTT
CAWGRQGASNQPQHF
>TRBD1|TRBJ2-7|few|TRBV7-9
TGTGCCAGCAGCCGAGCCGGGACAGGGACCTACGAGCAGTACTTC
CASSRAGTGTYEQYF
>NA|TRBJ1-5|NA|TRBV27
TGTGCCAGCAGTTTACAGTGGCGGAGAAGCAATCAGCCCCAGCATTTT
CASSLQWRRSNQPQHF
>TRBD1|TRBJ1-4|NA|TRBV6-1
TGTGCCAGCATTAAAGGGACAGAGAATGAAAAACTGTTTTTT
CASIKGTENEKLFF
>TRBD1|TRBJ1-1|NA|TRBV5-4
TGTGCCAGCAGCATGGGACAGTTGAACACTGAAGCTTTCTTT
CASSMGQLNTEAFF
>NA|TRBJ2-1|once|TRBV5-1
TGCGCCAGCAGCTTGGTGGCGGGCGCCCACGAGCAGTTCTTC
CASSLVAGAHEQFF
>NA|TRBJ2-7|NA|TRBV27
TGTGCCAGCAGTTTGGGAGGTTGGGACCTACCCCCCGAGCAGTACTTC
CASSLGGWDLPPEQYF
>NA|TRBJ1-2|NA|TRBV2
TGTGCCAGCAGTGATTATGTCTACTATGGCTACACCTTC
CASSDYVYYGYTF
>NA|TRBJ2-3|NA|TRBV20-1
TGCAGTGCTTCAGCGGTAGATACGCAGTATTTT
CSASAVDTQYF